This TCR beta chain was captured in a study of blood T cell repertoires in COVID-19. Study-wide background: Researchers got acute and convalescent COVID-19 samples from the United States, Italy and Spain.

Germline values: CDR1 SGDLS, CDR2 YYNGEE. J lost 4 bases, V lost 4 bases, and 7 bases had no gene match. This CDR3 spans 17 amino acids. Method: immunoSEQ multiplex PCR; TCRdb's copy keeps in-frame clones and lacks some. The sample records roughly 270,000 clones, 88% being singletons. This receptor was identified in a man between 18 and 29 years old with active or convalescent COVID-19. The V and J genes are TRBV9 and TRBJ2-2; 13 nucleotides line up with TRBD2. The sample taken for sequencing was peripheral blood. The CDR3 sequence is CASSHPRLAGGTGELFF. CDR3 coding DNA: TGTGCCAGCAGCCATCCCCGACTAGCGGGGGGCACCGGGGAGCTGTTTTTT.